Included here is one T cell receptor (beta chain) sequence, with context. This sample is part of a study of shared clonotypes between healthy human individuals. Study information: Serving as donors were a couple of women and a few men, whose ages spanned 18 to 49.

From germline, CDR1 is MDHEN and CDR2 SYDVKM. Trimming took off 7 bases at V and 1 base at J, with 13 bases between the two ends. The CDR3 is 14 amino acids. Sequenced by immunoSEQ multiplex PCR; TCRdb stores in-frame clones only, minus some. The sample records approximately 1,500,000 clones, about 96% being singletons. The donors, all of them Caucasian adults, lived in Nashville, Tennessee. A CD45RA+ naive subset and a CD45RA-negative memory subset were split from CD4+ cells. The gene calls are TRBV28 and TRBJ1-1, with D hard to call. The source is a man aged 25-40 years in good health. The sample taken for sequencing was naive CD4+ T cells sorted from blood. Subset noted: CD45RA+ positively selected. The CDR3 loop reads CASTSPRRNTEAFF. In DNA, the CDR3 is TGTGCCAGCACCTCCCCGAGACGGAACACTGAAGCTTTCTTT.